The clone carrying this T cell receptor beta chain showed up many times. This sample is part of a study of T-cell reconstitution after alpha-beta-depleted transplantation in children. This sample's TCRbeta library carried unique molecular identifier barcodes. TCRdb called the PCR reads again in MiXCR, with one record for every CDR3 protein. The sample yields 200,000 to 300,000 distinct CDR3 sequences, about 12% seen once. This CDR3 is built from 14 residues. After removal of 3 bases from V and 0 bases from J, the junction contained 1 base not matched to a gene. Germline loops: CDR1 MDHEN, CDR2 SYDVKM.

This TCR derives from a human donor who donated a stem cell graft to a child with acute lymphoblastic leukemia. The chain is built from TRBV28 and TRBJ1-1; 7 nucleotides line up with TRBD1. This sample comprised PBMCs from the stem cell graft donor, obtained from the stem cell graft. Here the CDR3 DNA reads TGTGCCAGCAGTTTTAGGGGGCTGAACACTGAAGCTTTCTTT. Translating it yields CASSFRGLNTEAFF.